This TCR beta chain was observed in a study of OX40 agonist ivuxolimab in advanced cancers. Study in general: The study gave patients intravenous ivuxolimab at 0.01 to 10 mg/kg every 2 weeks. Among those treated, three patients had partial responses, one with hepatocellular carcinoma and two with cutaneous melanoma.

The CDR3 covers 15 residues. Looked up from germline, CDR1 is SGHTA and CDR2 is FQGNSA. The V gene lost 3 bases and the J gene lost 4 bases, with 12 bases spanning the gap. A note on this clone: Its antigen remains unknown.

Regarding the study as a whole: In the 0.1 to 3.0 mg/kg range, CD4+ and CD8+ blood T cells had expanded clonally by week 6.

The method was immunoSEQ multiplex PCR; TCRdb's version includes in-frame clones alone and lacks a portion of them. This table holds some 80,000 clones, roughly nine tenths found once. The rearrangement uses TRBV7-2 and TRBJ2-2; D perhaps matches TRBD1 (6 bases). Source: CD4+ or CD8+ T cells sorted from blood, taken in a trial of the OX40 agonist ivuxolimab. The sequence derives from an adult with an advanced solid tumor such as melanoma, head and neck, liver or kidney cancer. The CDR3 nucleotides read TGTGCCAGCAGCTTGCGACAGGCTCTCACCGGGGAGCTGTTTTTT. Translation: CASSLRQALTGELFF.